This TCR beta chain was obtained from a study of T-cell memory formation after mild COVID-19 (dated by TCRdb to about 2021). A note on the overall study: Most TCR sequence clusters were specific to one of the two donors. In a couple of donors, T-cell clones that expanded and contracted after mild COVID-19 were tracked by sequencing TCRalpha and TCRbeta repertoires over time. Two young, previously healthy adult volunteers made up the cohort, one male and one female.

Ficoll-Paque density gradient centrifugation was used to isolate PBMCs. Concerning this clonotype itself: This clone's antigen is unknown. Per-nucleotide qualities are absent, and no much larger clonotype sits a single base away.

Reads for this sample came from an Illumina NovaSeq 6000. TCRalpha and TCRbeta cDNA libraries were built by 5'RACE with constant-segment primers, adding sample barcodes and unique molecular identifiers. RNA was extracted from every sample with Trizol reagent. Amplification of the libraries took two PCR steps, and the second step added a second sample barcode plus Illumina TruSeq adapters. Sequencing of libraries was performed on an Illumina NovaSeq with 2 x 150 bp paired-end reads. In the authors' own workflow: The reads were demultiplexed and collapsed into UMI-guided consensus sequences using migec v1.2.7. With mixcr v2.1.11, UMI consensuses were aligned to TRA and TRB V and J templates and assembled into clonotypes. Expanded or contracted clonotypes were those called significant by both edgeR and NoisET, with noise models trained on biological replicates. For edgeR calls, the thresholds were a false discovery rate-adjusted p below 0.01 and a log2 fold-change of 1. As an exploratory analysis of dynamics, max-normalized trajectories of the 1000 most abundant clonotypes were examined by PCA with hierarchical clustering. The CD4 or CD8 phenotype of responding clones was assigned using the separately sequenced CD4+ and CD8+ repertoires. TCRdb passed the public sequencing reads through fastp at Q25 and MiXCR, retaining productive beta sequences. Entries are consolidated by CDR3 protein sequence, retaining the most common genes and DNA. TCRdb's processing, not the authors', yielded these V and J calls. The table for this sample lists some 410,000 distinct CDR3 sequences; 23% of them were counted only once. Of the sample, roughly 13% is held by the ten largest clones.

The investigation overall reported the following: Balanced CD4/CD8 phenotypes were observed for clones contracting from day 15 to 85, whereas a bias towards CD4+ was observed for a second wave of clones expanding from day 15 to 37. SARS-CoV-2 specificity of the second-wave clones peaking on day 37 was not confirmed. Some responding clones were detected in pre-infection memory, suggesting pre-existing cross-reactive memory T cells joined the SARS-CoV-2 response. Only two mild cases were covered by the study, and larger cohorts that include severe cases with pre-infection samples were considered necessary. Contracting CD4+ clones were found mainly in CM and EM memory subsets, while CD8+ clones were enriched in EMRA.

The sequencing sample was made of PBMCs or a T cell subset sorted from them (not recorded which). The receptor was isolated from an adult woman who had mild COVID-19 (a few samples of this study predate the infection). The sample titles of this study are shuffled in the database, so cell type and time point are left out; the donor was told from shared clones.

The DNA sequence is given as TGCAGTGCTAGAAATTGGTCTAGGCCAGGTGGGGAAGCTTTCTTT. This codes for CSARNWSRPGGEAFF. The V gene is TRBV20-1 and the J gene is TRBJ1-1; too little of a D gene remains to name it. V gives up 2 bases and J gives up 8 bases, and the segment between their germline ends measures 21 bases. Counted from cysteine to phenylalanine, this CDR3 has 15 amino acids. Only the CDR3 portion is preserved as DNA: 45 bases, with reading frame beginning at the first base. CDR1 and CDR2, looked up from the germline V gene (reference sequence), are DFQATT and SNEGSKA.